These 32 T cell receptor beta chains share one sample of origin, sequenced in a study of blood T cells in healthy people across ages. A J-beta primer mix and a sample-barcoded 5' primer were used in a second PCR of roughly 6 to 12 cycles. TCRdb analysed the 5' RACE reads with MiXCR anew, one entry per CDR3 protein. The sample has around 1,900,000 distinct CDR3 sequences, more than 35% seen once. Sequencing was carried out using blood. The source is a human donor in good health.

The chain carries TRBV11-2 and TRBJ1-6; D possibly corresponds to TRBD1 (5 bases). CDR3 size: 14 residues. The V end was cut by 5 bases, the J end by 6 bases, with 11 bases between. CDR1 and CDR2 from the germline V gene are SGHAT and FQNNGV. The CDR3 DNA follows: TGTGCCAGCAGCGAAGGGGTCGGTAATTCACCCCTCCACTTT. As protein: CASSEGVGNSPLHF.

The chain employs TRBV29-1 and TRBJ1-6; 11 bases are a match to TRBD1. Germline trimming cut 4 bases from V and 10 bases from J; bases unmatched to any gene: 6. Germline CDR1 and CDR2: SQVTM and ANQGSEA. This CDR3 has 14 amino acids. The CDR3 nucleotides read TGCAGCGTTGGGACAGGGGGCGTAGGGTCACCCCTCCACTTT. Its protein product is CSVGTGGVGSPLHF.

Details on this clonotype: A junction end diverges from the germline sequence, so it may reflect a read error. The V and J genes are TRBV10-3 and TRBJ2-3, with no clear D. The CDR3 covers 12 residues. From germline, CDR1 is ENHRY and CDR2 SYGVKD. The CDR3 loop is CAVSPRGDTQYF. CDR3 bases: TGTGCCGTCAGTCCTCGAGGAGATACGCAGTATTTT.

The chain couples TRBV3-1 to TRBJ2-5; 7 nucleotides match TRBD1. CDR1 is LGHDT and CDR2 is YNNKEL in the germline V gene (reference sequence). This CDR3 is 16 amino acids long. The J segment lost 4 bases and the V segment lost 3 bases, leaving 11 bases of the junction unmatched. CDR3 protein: CASSHYTSGGRETQYF. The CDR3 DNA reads TGTGCCAGCAGCCATTATACCTCAGGGGGAAGAGAGACCCAGTACTTC.

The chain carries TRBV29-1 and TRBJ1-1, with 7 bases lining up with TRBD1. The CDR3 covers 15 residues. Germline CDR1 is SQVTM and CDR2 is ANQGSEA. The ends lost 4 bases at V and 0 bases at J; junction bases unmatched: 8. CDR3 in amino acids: CSVVATGSMNTEAFF. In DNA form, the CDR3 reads TGCAGCGTTGTTGCGACAGGGTCTATGAACACTGAAGCTTTCTTT.

In DNA, the CDR3 is TGTGCCAGCAGCCCCCAGCGGGGCGGGGAGACCCAGTACTTC. As protein: CASSPQRGGETQYF. V gene TRBV7-2 combines with J gene TRBJ2-5, with TRBD2 matching 7 bases. Trimming at V came to 5 bases and at J to 5 bases, leaving 8 bases not matched to a gene. CDR1 and CDR2 (germline): SGHTA, FQGNSA. This CDR3 region has 14 residues.

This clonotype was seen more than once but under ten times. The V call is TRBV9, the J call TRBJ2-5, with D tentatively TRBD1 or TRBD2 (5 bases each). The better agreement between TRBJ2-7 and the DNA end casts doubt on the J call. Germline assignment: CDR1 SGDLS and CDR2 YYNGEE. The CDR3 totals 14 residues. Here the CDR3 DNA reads TGTGCCAGCAGCGTAGGAGGGGCGCGTGACGAGCAGTACTTC. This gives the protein CASSVGGARDEQYF.

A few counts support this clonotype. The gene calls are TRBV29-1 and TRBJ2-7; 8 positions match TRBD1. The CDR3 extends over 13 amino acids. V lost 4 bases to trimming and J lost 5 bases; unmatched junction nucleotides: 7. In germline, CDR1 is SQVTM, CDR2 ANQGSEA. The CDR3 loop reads CSVGGTGSHEQYF. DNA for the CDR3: TGCAGCGTTGGCGGGACAGGATCCCACGAGCAGTACTTC.

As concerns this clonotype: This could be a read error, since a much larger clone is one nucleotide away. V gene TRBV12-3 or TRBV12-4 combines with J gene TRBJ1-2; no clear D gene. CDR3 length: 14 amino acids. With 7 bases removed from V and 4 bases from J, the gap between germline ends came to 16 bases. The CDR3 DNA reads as TGTGCCAGCACCATGGGCAGGCACGTCTATGGCTACACCTTC. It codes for CASTMGRHVYGYTF.

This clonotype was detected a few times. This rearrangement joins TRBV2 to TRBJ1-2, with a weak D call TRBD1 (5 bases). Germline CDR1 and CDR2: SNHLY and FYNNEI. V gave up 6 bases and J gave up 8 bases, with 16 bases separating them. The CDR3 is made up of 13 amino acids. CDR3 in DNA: TGTGCCAGCAGCGTCCTGGGGGTTGACGGCTACACCTTC. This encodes CASSVLGVDGYTF.

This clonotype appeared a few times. This chain's CDR3 is CASSFTGTPTDEQYF. Here the CDR3 DNA reads TGTGCCAGCAGTTTTACCGGGACGCCAACCGACGAGCAGTACTTC. This rearrangement joins TRBV28 to TRBJ2-7; D assignment may be TRBD1 or TRBD2 (5 bases each). Trimming shortened V by 3 bases and J by 5 bases, and 17 bases separated the two germline ends. Germline CDR1 and CDR2: MDHEN and SYDVKM. The CDR3 spans 15 residues.

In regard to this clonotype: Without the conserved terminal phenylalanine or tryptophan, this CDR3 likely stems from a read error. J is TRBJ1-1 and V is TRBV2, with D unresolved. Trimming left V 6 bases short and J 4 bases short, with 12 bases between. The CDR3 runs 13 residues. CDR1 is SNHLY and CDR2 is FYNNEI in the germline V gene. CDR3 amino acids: CASSGQGPTEAFS. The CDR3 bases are TGTGCCAGCAGCGGGCAAGGACCCACTGAAGCTTTCTCT.

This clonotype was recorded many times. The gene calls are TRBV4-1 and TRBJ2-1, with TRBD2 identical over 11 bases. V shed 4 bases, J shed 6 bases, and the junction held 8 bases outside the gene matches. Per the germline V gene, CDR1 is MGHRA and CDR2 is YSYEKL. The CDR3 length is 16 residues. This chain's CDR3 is CASSLAGLAVSNEQFF. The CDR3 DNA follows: TGCGCCAGCAGCCTTGCGGGACTAGCGGTGAGCAATGAGCAGTTCTTC.

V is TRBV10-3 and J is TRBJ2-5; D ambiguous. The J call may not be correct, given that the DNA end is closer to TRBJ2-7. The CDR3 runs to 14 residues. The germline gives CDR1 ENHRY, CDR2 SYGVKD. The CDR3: CAISEYREFYEQYF. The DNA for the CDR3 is TGTGCCATCAGTGAATACCGAGAGTTCTACGAGCAGTACTTC.

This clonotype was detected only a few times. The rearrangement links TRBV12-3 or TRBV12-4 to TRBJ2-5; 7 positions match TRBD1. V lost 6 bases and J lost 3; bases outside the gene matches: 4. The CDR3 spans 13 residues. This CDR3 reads CASRSGQKETQYF. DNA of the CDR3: TGTGCCAGCAGGTCGGGACAGAAAGAGACCCAGTACTTC.

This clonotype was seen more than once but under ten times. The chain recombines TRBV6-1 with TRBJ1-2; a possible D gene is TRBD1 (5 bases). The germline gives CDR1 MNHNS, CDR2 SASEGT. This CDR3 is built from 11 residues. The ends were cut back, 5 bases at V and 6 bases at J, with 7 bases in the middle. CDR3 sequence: CASSMGDGYTF. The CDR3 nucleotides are TGTGCCAGCAGTATGGGGGATGGCTACACCTTC.

CDR3 in DNA: TGCAGCGTTGACAGACTTGTGGATGAGCAGTTCTTC. Residues: CSVDRLVDEQFF. The gene calls are TRBV29-1 and TRBJ2-1; D is unresolved. The CDR3 is 12 residues long. Germline lookup yields CDR1 SQVTM and CDR2 ANQGSEA. With 3 bases removed from V and 8 bases from J, the gap between germline ends came to 11 bases.

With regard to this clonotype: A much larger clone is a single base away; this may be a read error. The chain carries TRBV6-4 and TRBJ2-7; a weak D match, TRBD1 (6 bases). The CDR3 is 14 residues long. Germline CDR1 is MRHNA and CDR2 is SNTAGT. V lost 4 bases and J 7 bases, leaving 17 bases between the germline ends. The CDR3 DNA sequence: TGTGCCAGCAGTGTTTTACAGGGTGACAATGAGCAGTACTTC. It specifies CASSVLQGDNEQYF.

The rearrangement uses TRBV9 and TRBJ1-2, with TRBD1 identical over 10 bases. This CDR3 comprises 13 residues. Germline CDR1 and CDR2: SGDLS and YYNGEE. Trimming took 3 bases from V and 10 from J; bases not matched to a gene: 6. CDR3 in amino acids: CASSARDRGDYTF. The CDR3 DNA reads TGTGCCAGCAGCGCCCGGGACAGGGGCGACTACACCTTC.

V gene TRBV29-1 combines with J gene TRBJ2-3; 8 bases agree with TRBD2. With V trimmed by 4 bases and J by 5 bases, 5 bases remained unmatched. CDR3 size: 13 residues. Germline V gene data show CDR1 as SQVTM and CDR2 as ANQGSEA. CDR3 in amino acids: CSVVRGGGDTQYF. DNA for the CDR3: TGCAGCGTTGTACGGGGGGGTGGAGATACGCAGTATTTT.

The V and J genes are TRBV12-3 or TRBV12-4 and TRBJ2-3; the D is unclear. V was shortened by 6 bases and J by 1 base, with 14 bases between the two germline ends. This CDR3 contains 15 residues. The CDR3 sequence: CASRNYRRGTDTQYF. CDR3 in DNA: TGTGCCAGCAGAAACTACCGTCGGGGCACAGATACGCAGTATTTT.

The CDR3 DNA follows: TGCAGTGCGACAGACAGAATTTCATTCACTTACTATGGCTACACCTTC. Its translation is CSATDRISFTYYGYTF. This chain links TRBV20-1 with TRBJ1-2, with D possibly being TRBD1 (5 bases). The germline CDR1 and CDR2 sequences are DFQATT and SNEGSKA (reference sequence). V was cut by 6 bases and J by 3 bases, with 23 bases left in between. The CDR3 sequence is 16 residues long.

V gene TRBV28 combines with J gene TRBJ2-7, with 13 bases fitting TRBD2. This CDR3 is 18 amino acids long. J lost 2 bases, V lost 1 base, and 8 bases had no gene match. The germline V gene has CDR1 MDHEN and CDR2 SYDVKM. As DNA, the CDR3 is TGTGCCAGCAGTTTATTCAATGAGGGACTAGCGGGGACCTACGAGCAGTACTTC. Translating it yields CASSLFNEGLAGTYEQYF.

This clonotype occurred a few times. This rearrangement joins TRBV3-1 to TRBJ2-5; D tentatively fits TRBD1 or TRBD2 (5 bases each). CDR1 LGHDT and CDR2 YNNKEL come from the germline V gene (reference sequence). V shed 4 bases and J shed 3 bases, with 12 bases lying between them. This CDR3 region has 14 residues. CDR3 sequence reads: CASSRGDSEETQYF. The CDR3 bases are TGTGCCAGCAGCCGAGGGGATTCCGAAGAGACCCAGTACTTC.

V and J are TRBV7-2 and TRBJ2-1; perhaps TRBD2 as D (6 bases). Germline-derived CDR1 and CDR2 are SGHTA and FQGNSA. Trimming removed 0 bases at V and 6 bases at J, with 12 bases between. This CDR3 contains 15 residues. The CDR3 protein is CASSLARRGPNEQFF. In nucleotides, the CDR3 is TGTGCCAGCAGCTTAGCGCGGCGGGGTCCCAATGAGCAGTTCTTC.

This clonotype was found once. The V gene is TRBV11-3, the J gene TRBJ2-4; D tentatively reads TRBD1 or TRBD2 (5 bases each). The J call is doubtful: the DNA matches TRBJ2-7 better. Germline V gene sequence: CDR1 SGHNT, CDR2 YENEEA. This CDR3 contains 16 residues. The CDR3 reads CASSWGPGGGSYEQYF. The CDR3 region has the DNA TGTGCCAGCAGCTGGGGACCTGGGGGTGGATCCTACGAGCAGTACTTC.

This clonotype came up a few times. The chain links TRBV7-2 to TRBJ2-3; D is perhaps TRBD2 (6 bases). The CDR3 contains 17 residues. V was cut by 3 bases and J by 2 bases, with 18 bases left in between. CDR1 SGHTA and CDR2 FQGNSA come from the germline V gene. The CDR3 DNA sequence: TGTGCCAGCAGCTTTTTCCCCGGGCGGGGAACCACAGATACGCAGTATTTT. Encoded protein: CASSFFPGRGTTDTQYF.

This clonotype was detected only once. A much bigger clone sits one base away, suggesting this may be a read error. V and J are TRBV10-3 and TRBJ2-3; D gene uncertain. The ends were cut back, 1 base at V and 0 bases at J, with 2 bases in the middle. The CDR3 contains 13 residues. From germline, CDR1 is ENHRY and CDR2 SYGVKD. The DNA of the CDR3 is TGTGCCATCAGTGAGTACAGCACAGATACGCAGTATTTT. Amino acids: CAISEYSTDTQYF.

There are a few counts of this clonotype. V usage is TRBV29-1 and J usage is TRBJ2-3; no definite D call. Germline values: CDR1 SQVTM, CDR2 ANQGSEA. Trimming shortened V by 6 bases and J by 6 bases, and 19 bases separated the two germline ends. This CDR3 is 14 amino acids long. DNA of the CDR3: TGCAGCGTGCAGGCAAATTCTATGGGGGATACGCAGTATTTT. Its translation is CSVQANSMGDTQYF.

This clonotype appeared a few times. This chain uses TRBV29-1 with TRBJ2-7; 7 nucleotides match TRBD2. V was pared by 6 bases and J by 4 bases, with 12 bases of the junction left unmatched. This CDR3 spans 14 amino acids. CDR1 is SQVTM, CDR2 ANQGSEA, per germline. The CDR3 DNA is TGCAGCGTAGCCCGACGACTAGCTTCGTACGAGCAGTACTTC. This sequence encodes CSVARRLASYEQYF.

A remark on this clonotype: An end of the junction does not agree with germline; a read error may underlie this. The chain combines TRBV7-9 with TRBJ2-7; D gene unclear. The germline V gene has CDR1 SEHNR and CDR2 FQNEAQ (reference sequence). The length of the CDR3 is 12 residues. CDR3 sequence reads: CASSVASWEQYF. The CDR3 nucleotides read TGTGCCAGCAGCGTAGCCTCGTGGGAGCAGTACTTC.

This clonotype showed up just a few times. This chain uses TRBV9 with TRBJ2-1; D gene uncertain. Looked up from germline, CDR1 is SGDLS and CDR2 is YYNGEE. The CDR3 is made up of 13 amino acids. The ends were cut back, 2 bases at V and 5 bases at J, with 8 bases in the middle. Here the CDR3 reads CASSVLADNEQFF. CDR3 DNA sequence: TGTGCCAGCAGCGTGTTAGCCGACAATGAGCAGTTCTTC. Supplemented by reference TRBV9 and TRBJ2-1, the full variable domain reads DSGVTQTPKHLITATGQRVTLRCSPRSGDLSVYWYQQSLDQGLQFLIQYYNGEERAKGNILERFSAQQFPDLHSELNLSSLELGDSALYFCASSVLADNEQFFGPGTRLTVL.